The 24 T cell receptor beta chains listed next were all sequenced from one sample in a study of T-cell reconstitution after alpha-beta-depleted transplantation in children. During its preparation, the TCRbeta library received unique molecular identifiers. Using its own MiXCR run on the PCR reads, TCRdb lists one record per CDR3 protein. The table shows roughly 170,000 distinct CDR3 sequences, with about 6.4% occurring only once. The specimen was PBMCs from the stem cell graft donor, collected from the stem cell graft. These TCRs come from a human donor who donated a stem cell graft to a child with Wiskott-Aldrich syndrome.

The table lists this clonotype with many counts. The chain has TRBV6-1 and TRBJ2-5; a possible D gene is TRBD2 (5 bases). This CDR3 has 15 amino acids. CDR1 and CDR2 (germline): MNHNS, SASEGT. Between the trimmed V and J ends, which lost 5 bases and 2 bases, there was a span of 15 bases. DNA for the CDR3: TGTGCCAGCAGTAAACAGCCCACGGGGCAAGAGACCCAGTACTTC. This codes for CASSKQPTGQETQYF.

This clonotype was counted only a few times. The chain recombines TRBV12-3 or TRBV12-4 with TRBJ1-2; 9 bases are shared with TRBD1. The CDR3 runs 16 residues. The J segment lost 2 bases and the V segment lost 4 bases, leaving 8 bases of the junction unmatched. The CDR3 region is CASSSLPGQGNYGYTF. DNA of the CDR3: TGTGCCAGCAGTTCCCTTCCGGGACAGGGAAACTATGGCTACACCTTC.

This clonotype has more than one count but fewer than ten. CDR3 bases: TGTGCCAGCAGCTTAAACTTTGACAGCTTCTATGGCTACACCTTC. Translating it yields CASSLNFDSFYGYTF. V and J are TRBV11-2 and TRBJ1-2, with D possibly being TRBD1 (5 bases). The CDR3 is made up of 15 amino acids. V was shortened by 2 bases and J by 4 bases, with 14 bases between the two germline ends. Germline CDR1 and CDR2: SGHAT and FQNNGV.

This clonotype was picked up many times. The genes are TRBV6-5 and TRBJ1-1; a weak D match, TRBD1 (6 bases). Germline V gives CDR1 MNHEY, CDR2 SVGAGI. The CDR3 totals 13 residues. The germline V and J ends were trimmed by 7 bases and 4 bases, with 13 bases remaining between them. The CDR3 region has the DNA TGTGCCAGCACCCTGAAGGGGGGCACTGAAGCTTTCTTT. Its protein is CASTLKGGTEAFF.

This clonotype showed up many times. The J gene is TRBJ1-2, the V gene TRBV5-1, with D possibly being TRBD1 (5 bases). CDR1 is SGHRS and CDR2 is YFSETQ in the germline V gene. V was pared by 2 bases and J by 4 bases, with 9 bases between. CDR3 size: 13 residues. CDR3 DNA sequence: TGCGCCAGCAGCTTTGGGGCTTCCTATGGCTACACCTTC. It specifies CASSFGASYGYTF.

This clonotype was seen many times. The chain joins TRBV18 to TRBJ1-4; D may be TRBD1 (5 bases). Trimming removed 0 bases from V and 8 bases from J, with 13 bases in between. CDR3 length: 15 residues. Germline loops: CDR1 KGHSH, CDR2 LQKENI. CDR3: CASSPPETGGEKLFF. CDR3 in DNA: TGTGCCAGCTCACCACCGGAGACCGGGGGAGAAAAACTGTTTTTT.

This clonotype has ten or more counts. The gene calls are TRBV12-3 or TRBV12-4 and TRBJ1-1, with D tentatively TRBD1 (5 bases). The length of the CDR3 is 14 residues. V lost 1 base and J 10 bases, leaving 16 bases between the germline ends. CDR3 loop: CASSLDRKVQAAFF. In nucleotides, the CDR3 is TGTGCCAGCAGTTTAGACAGGAAAGTTCAAGCAGCTTTCTTT.

This clonotype came up many times. As DNA, the CDR3 is TGTGCCAGCAGTTACCCGGGGGGTCCCGATGGCTACACCTTC. Residues: CASSYPGGPDGYTF. The chain links TRBV6-5 to TRBJ1-2, with D possibly TRBD1 on 5 matching bases. Germline V gene lookup returns CDR1 MNHEY and CDR2 SVGAGI. V lost 2 bases, J lost 6 bases, and 13 bases lay in between. There are 14 residues in the CDR3.

This clonotype was seen ten or more times. J is TRBJ1-5 and V is TRBV27; tentative D call: TRBD1 (6 bases). CDR3 size: 13 residues. The V and J ends lost 6 bases and 5 bases respectively, with 11 bases between them. Germline V CDR1 and CDR2: MNHEY, SMNVEV (reference sequence). The CDR3 sequence: CASRGGGDQPQHF. For the CDR3, the DNA is TGTGCCAGCAGAGGGGGGGGTGATCAGCCCCAGCATTTT.

The gene calls are TRBV12-3 or TRBV12-4 and TRBJ2-1, with 7 bases matching TRBD1. J gave up 9 bases and V 5 bases, and 16 bases lay outside the gene matches. This CDR3 has 16 amino acids. Here the CDR3 DNA reads TGTGCCAGCAGTCCACCAGGGGGTCGACGGTCCATTGAGCAGTTCTTC. Protein: CASSPPGGRRSIEQFF.

This clonotype appeared many times. The rearrangement joins TRBV10-3 to TRBJ2-7, with TRBD1 matching over 9 bases. J was trimmed by 7 bases and V by 6 bases; bases with no gene match: 10. Germline V gene sequence: CDR1 ENHRY, CDR2 SYGVKD. There are 14 residues in the CDR3. For the CDR3, the DNA is TGTGCCATCAGGACCGGGACAGGGTTGAAGGAGCAGTACTTC. This encodes CAIRTGTGLKEQYF.

At least ten counts were recorded for this clonotype. J is TRBJ2-5 and V is TRBV29-1; TRBD1 or TRBD2 may be the D gene (5 bases each). The CDR3 is 13 residues long. Trimming pared 4 bases from V and 4 bases from J, leaving 13 bases between. Germline CDR1 SQVTM, CDR2 ANQGSEA. Written as DNA, the CDR3 is TGCAGCGTTGGAGAGGGGCCGGGAGAGACCCAGTACTTC. Translating it yields CSVGEGPGETQYF. The variable domain in full, with the rest retrieved from reference TRBV29-1 and TRBJ2-5, is SAVISQKPSRDICQRGTSLTIQCQVDSQVTMMFWYRQQPGQSLTLIATANQGSEATYESGFVIDKFPISRPNLTFSTLTVSNMSPEDSSIYLCSVGEGPGETQYFGPGTRLLVL.

Ten or more counts support this clonotype. CDR3 bases: TGTGCCAGCAGTTACCTAGGGAGGGGGGACACTGAAGCTTTCTTT. Protein product: CASSYLGRGDTEAFF. The genes are TRBV6-5 and TRBJ1-1, with D perhaps TRBD1 (6 bases). Trimming removed 2 bases from V and 3 bases from J, with 13 bases in between. There are 15 residues in the CDR3. Germline lookup yields CDR1 MNHEY and CDR2 SVGAGI.

In regard to this clonotype: A single base separates this from a much larger clone, so it may be a read error. The chain has TRBV5-6 and TRBJ2-2; D gene uncertain. Germline V gene sequence: CDR1 SGHDT, CDR2 YYEEEE. With 7 bases removed from V and 0 bases from J, the gap between germline ends came to 19 bases. CDR3 size: 17 residues. This chain's CDR3 is CASGSDPGAANTGELFF. As DNA, the CDR3 is TGTGCCAGCGGCTCTGACCCGGGTGCAGCGAACACCGGGGAGCTGTTTTTT.

The V call is TRBV20-1, the J call TRBJ2-2; weak D call: TRBD2 (6 bases). Germline CDR1 is DFQATT and CDR2 is SNEGSKA (reference sequence). Trimming left V 3 bases short and J 5 bases short, with 19 bases between. This CDR3 spans 16 amino acids. The CDR3 loop is CSASRVVGRRTGELFF. CDR3 DNA: TGCAGTGCTAGTCGGGTGGTTGGGAGGAGGACCGGGGAGCTGTTTTTT.

This chain links TRBV7-2 with TRBJ2-1, with 8 bases that match TRBD2. With V trimmed by 5 bases and J by 10 bases, 13 bases remained unmatched. The CDR3 spans 15 residues. Germline V gives CDR1 SGHTA, CDR2 FQGNSA. The CDR3 nucleotides are TGTGCCAGCAGCCTGTTGTGGGCGGGAGGACGGGAGCAGTTCTTC. Its translation: CASSLLWAGGREQFF.

This clonotype was seen ten or more times. The chain combines TRBV27 with TRBJ2-3, with 8 bases matching TRBD1. V dropped 5 bases and J dropped 6; count of bases not matched to a gene: 16. Germline V gene lookup returns CDR1 MNHEY and CDR2 SMNVEV (reference sequence). This CDR3 is 17 amino acids long. The CDR3 coding sequence is TGTGCCAGCAGTAAGCGGACAGGGTTTAACGAGTTTGATACGCAGTATTTT. As protein: CASSKRTGFNEFDTQYF.

This clonotype was detected many times. The chain has TRBV12-3 or TRBV12-4 and TRBJ1-4; D gene ambiguous. The CDR3 length is 15 residues. The V end was cut by 2 bases, the J end by 0 bases, with 7 bases between. CDR3 coding DNA: TGTGCCAGCAGTTTATATGTGGCAACTAATGAAAAACTGTTTTTT. It codes for CASSLYVATNEKLFF.

The gene calls are TRBV7-2 and TRBJ2-1; TRBD1 aligns across 10 bases. The CDR3 spans 15 residues. The germline gives CDR1 SGHTA, CDR2 FQGNSA. V dropped 5 bases and J dropped 4; count of bases not matched to a gene: 5. This chain's CDR3 is CASSRTGGRYNEQFF. DNA of the CDR3: TGTGCCAGCAGCAGGACAGGGGGGAGGTACAATGAGCAGTTCTTC.

The chain links TRBV7-2 to TRBJ1-1; D ambiguous. The CDR3 is 13 residues long. V was trimmed by 5 bases and J by 0 bases, leaving 7 bases between them. Germline CDR1 SGHTA, CDR2 FQGNSA. The CDR3 DNA sequence: TGTGCCAGCAGCGTCCACATGAACACTGAAGCTTTCTTT. Encoded protein: CASSVHMNTEAFF. Filled out from reference TRBV7-2 and TRBJ1-1, the complete variable domain reads GAGVSQSPSNKVTEKGKDVELRCDPISGHTALYWYRQSLGQGLEFLIYFQGNSAPDKSGLPSDRFSAERTGGSVSTLTIQRTQQEDSAVYLCASSVHMNTEAFFGQGTRLTVV.

This clonotype was counted many times. This sequence joins TRBV29-1 and TRBJ1-1, with D perhaps matching TRBD1 (5 bases). This CDR3 region has 14 residues. V shed 2 bases and J shed 1 base, with 11 bases lying between them. Germline V gene sequence: CDR1 SQVTM, CDR2 ANQGSEA. CDR3 region: CSVELAQGNTEAFF. The CDR3 region has the DNA TGCAGCGTTGAATTGGCTCAGGGGAACACTGAAGCTTTCTTT. Full variable domain (missing parts from reference TRBV29-1 and TRBJ1-1): SAVISQKPSRDICQRGTSLTIQCQVDSQVTMMFWYRQQPGQSLTLIATANQGSEATYESGFVIDKFPISRPNLTFSTLTVSNMSPEDSSIYLCSVELAQGNTEAFFGQGTRLTVV.

This clonotype has more than one count but fewer than ten. The genes are TRBV7-2 and TRBJ2-7, with D perhaps TRBD1 (5 bases). V dropped 4 bases and J dropped 2 bases, with 12 bases sitting between them. From germline, CDR1 is SGHTA and CDR2 FQGNSA. The CDR3 totals 14 residues. The CDR3 DNA reads as TGTGCCAGCAGCTCCGTTCTAGGGGCCTACGAGCAGTACTTC. Translation gives CASSSVLGAYEQYF.

This clonotype appeared many times. V and J are TRBV7-2 and TRBJ2-1, with 8 bases identical to TRBD1. Germline CDR1 reads SGHTA; CDR2 reads FQGNSA. The V segment lost 5 bases and the J segment 12 bases; nucleotides outside the gene matches: 9. The CDR3 contains 13 residues. The CDR3 DNA sequence: TGTGCCAGCAGCCAACGGACAGGGTATGGGCAGTTCTTC. As protein: CASSQRTGYGQFF.

This clonotype was picked up many times. V gene TRBV5-4 combines with J gene TRBJ2-7; 8 bases are shared with TRBD1. This CDR3 is built from 15 residues. Germline V gene data show CDR1 as SGHNT and CDR2 as YYREEE (reference sequence). Trimming took 5 bases from V and 0 from J; bases not matched to a gene: 7. The CDR3 region has the DNA TGTGCCAGCAGTGGACAGGGATCGAGCTCCTACGAGCAGTACTTC. It codes for CASSGQGSSSYEQYF.